A single sample is the source of the 16 T cell receptor beta chains below, sequenced in a study of OX40 agonist ivuxolimab in advanced cancers. Clones were read by immunoSEQ multiplex PCR, and TCRdb kept only the in-frame ones, dropping some. Of about 90,000 clones listed, approximately 90% are singletons. The material sequenced was CD4+ or CD8+ T cells sorted from blood, taken in a trial of the OX40 agonist ivuxolimab. The source is an adult with an advanced solid tumor such as melanoma, head and neck, liver or kidney cancer.

The chain recombines TRBV18 with TRBJ2-7, with D possibly matching TRBD1 (6 bases). Germline CDR1 is KGHSH and CDR2 is LQKENI. V gave up 3 bases and J gave up 0 bases, with 9 bases separating them. The CDR3 length is 14 residues. The CDR3 protein is CASSPTGSSYEQYF. DNA of the CDR3: TGTGCCAGCTCACCCACAGGGAGCTCCTACGAGCAGTACTTC. Filled out from reference TRBV18 and TRBJ2-7, the complete variable domain reads NAGVMQNPRHLVRRRGQEARLRCSPMKGHSHVYWYRQLPEEGLKFMVYLQKENIIDESGMPKERFSAEFPKEGPSILRIQQVVRGDSAAYFCASSPTGSSYEQYFGPGTRLTVT.

This chain uses TRBV28 with TRBJ2-1; D is unclear. V was pared by 6 bases and J by 10 bases, with 10 bases between. Germline loops: CDR1 MDHEN, CDR2 SYDVKM. The CDR3 runs 11 residues. The CDR3, as DNA: TGTGCCAGCAGGGGCCCATGGGAGCAGTTCTTC. Its protein is CASRGPWEQFF.

A few counts support this clone. The CDR3 loop is CASSQDNGIQDTQYF. In nucleotides, the CDR3 is TGTGCCAGCAGCCAAGATAACGGGATTCAAGATACGCAGTATTTT. This rearrangement joins TRBV14 to TRBJ2-3, with a tentative D call TRBD2 (5 bases). This CDR3 spans 15 amino acids. The V end was cut by 0 bases, the J end by 5 bases, with 12 bases between. The germline V gene has CDR1 SGHDN and CDR2 FVKESK.

The chain links TRBV7-8 to TRBJ2-7; D may be TRBD1 (6 bases). The CDR3 runs 14 residues. V lost 1 base to trimming and J lost 4 bases, with 11 bases between them. CDR1 and CDR2 (germline): SGHVS, FQNEAQ. The CDR3 sequence: CASSLVGRGYEQYF. CDR3 DNA sequence: TGTGCCAGCAGCTTAGTGGGCAGGGGTTACGAGCAGTACTTC.

The sample holds a few counts of this clone. The chain joins TRBV27 to TRBJ2-5; D remains ambiguous. The CDR3 is 13 amino acids. V shed 3 bases and J shed 4 bases, with 9 bases lying between them. Germline loops: CDR1 MNHEY, CDR2 SMNVEV (reference sequence). The CDR3 reads CASSFIYRETQYF. CDR3 nucleotide sequence: TGTGCCAGCAGTTTCATATACAGAGAGACCCAGTACTTC.

The chain recombines TRBV10-1 with TRBJ2-2; either TRBD1 or TRBD2 may fit D (5 bases each). V was trimmed by 6 bases and J by 0 bases, leaving 11 bases between them. This CDR3 region has 15 residues. Germline CDR1 reads WNHNN; CDR2 reads SYGVQD (reference sequence). CDR3 nucleotide sequence: TGCGCCAGCAGCGAGGGACGGACGAACACCGGGGAGCTGTTTTTT. Its protein is CASSEGRTNTGELFF.

The DNA of the CDR3 is TGTGCCAGCAGTCTAGACAGGGGGTTTGATGAGCAGTTCTTC. This sequence encodes CASSLDRGFDEQFF. The chain has TRBV6-1 and TRBJ2-1, with TRBD1 matching over 9 bases. Germline lookup yields CDR1 MNHNS and CDR2 SASEGT. V lost 5 bases and J lost 8; bases outside the gene matches: 7. This CDR3 region has 14 residues.

A remark on this clone: Other DNA variants within this sample encode the same CDR3. The chain uses TRBV5-1 and TRBJ2-2; possible D gene TRBD1, 6 bases. This CDR3 has 15 residues. The V gene lost 4 bases and the J gene lost 1 base, with 11 bases spanning the gap. The germline gives CDR1 SGHRS, CDR2 YFSETQ. The CDR3 nucleotides are TGCGCCAGCAGCAGCGGACAGAGGAACACCGGGGAGCTGTTTTTT. This sequence encodes CASSSGQRNTGELFF. The whole variable domain, filled in from reference TRBV5-1 and TRBJ2-2, reads KAGVTQTPRYLIKTRGQQVTLSCSPISGHRSVSWYQQTPGQGLQFLFEYFSETQRNKGNFPGRFSGRQFSNSRSEMNVSTLELGDSALYLCASSSGQRNTGELFFGEGSRLTVL.

The chain uses TRBV5-1 and TRBJ1-2; 7 positions match TRBD1. Per germline, CDR1 SGHRS and CDR2 YFSETQ. V trimming: 1 base; J trimming: 8 bases; junction bases outside the gene matches: 2. The CDR3 runs 12 residues. CDR3 sequence reads: CASSLQGDGYTF. CDR3 sequence (DNA): TGCGCCAGCAGCTTGCAGGGGGACGGCTACACCTTC.

J is TRBJ2-1 and V is TRBV7-3; the match to TRBD2 covers 8 bases. With 3 bases clipped from V and 6 bases from J, the junction kept 4 bases outside the gene matches. The CDR3 is made up of 14 amino acids. Germline V gives CDR1 SGHTA, CDR2 FQGTGA. CDR3 in amino acids: CASSLFGGVNEQFF. In nucleotides, the CDR3 is TGTGCCAGCAGCTTGTTCGGGGGGGTCAATGAGCAGTTCTTC.

The chain joins TRBV5-4 to TRBJ2-5; 14 positions agree with TRBD2. Per germline, CDR1 SGHNT and CDR2 YYREEE (reference sequence). The CDR3 loop spans 17 amino acids. V shed 0 bases, J shed 5 bases, and the junction held 6 bases outside the gene matches. The CDR3 region has the DNA TGTGCCAGCAGCTTGGGGGGGGGACTAGCGGGAGTGGAGACCCAGTACTTC. Protein product: CASSLGGGLAGVETQYF.

V and J are TRBV27 and TRBJ2-7; 8 bases fit TRBD1. CDR1 is MNHEY, CDR2 SMNVEV, per germline (reference sequence). The CDR3 is 16 amino acids. V gave up 1 base and J gave up 3 bases; unmatched junction bases: 8. The CDR3 region is CASSLYFGGQDYEQYF. CDR3 DNA sequence: TGTGCCAGCAGTTTATATTTTGGGGGACAGGACTACGAGCAGTACTTC.

The gene calls are TRBV7-6 and TRBJ2-7; 10 bases are a match to TRBD2. Germline CDR1 reads SGHVS; CDR2 reads FNYEAQ. The CDR3 totals 16 residues. V trimming: 6 bases; J trimming: 5 bases; junction bases outside the gene matches: 13. The CDR3 region is CASSPGLAGDFDEQYF. DNA for the CDR3: TGTGCCAGCAGTCCTGGCCTAGCGGGAGATTTCGACGAGCAGTACTTC.

The J gene is TRBJ1-3, the V gene TRBV5-1; possible D gene TRBD1, 6 bases. The length of the CDR3 is 14 residues. Trimming cost V 0 bases and J 3 bases, with 7 bases left between them. Per the germline V gene, CDR1 is SGHRS and CDR2 is YFSETQ. The CDR3 here is CASSLDRVGNTIYF. Written as DNA, the CDR3 is TGCGCCAGCAGCTTGGACAGGGTTGGAAACACCATATATTTT.

This chain joins TRBV28 and TRBJ1-3; D is uncertain. The V and J ends lost 2 bases and 1 base respectively, with 9 bases between them. This CDR3 has 15 amino acids. The germline V gene encodes CDR1 MDHEN and CDR2 SYDVKM. The CDR3 region has the DNA TGTGCCAGCAGTTTAAGACCCGGGTCTGGAAACACCATATATTTT. Its protein is CASSLRPGSGNTIYF.

The gene calls are TRBV28 and TRBJ2-2; 7 positions match TRBD2. The V segment lost 10 bases and the J segment 2 bases; nucleotides outside the gene matches: 10. The CDR3 is 15 residues long. Germline loops: CDR1 MDHEN, CDR2 SYDVKM. CDR3 residues: CATPSSGPNTGELFF. The DNA for the CDR3 is TGTGCCACCCCCTCTAGCGGCCCAAACACCGGGGAGCTGTTTTTT.